A single sample gave rise to the 20 T cell receptor beta chains below, sequenced in a study of human thymus T cells. Profiled with immunoSEQ multiplex PCR; TCRdb holds only in-frame clones, not every one. The sample yields more than 50,000 clones, roughly 94% seen once. The material sequenced was blood. Receptors originate from a boy under three years old with a congenital heart defect but otherwise immunologically healthy.

The chain is built from TRBV4-3 and TRBJ2-5; 8 nucleotides agree with TRBD2. After removal of 4 bases from V and 2 bases from J, the junction contained 6 bases not matched to a gene. Looked up from germline, CDR1 is LGHNA and CDR2 is YSLEER. CDR3 length: 15 residues. The DNA for the CDR3 is TGCGCCAGCAGCCGAAGAGCGGGGGCACAAGAGACCCAGTACTTC. It codes for CASSRRAGAQETQYF.

For the CDR3, the DNA is TGTGCCACCAGCAGACCACATAAGGGGACAGGGGGCTACAATGAGCAGTTCTTC. Translation gives CATSRPHKGTGGYNEQFF. The chain couples TRBV15 to TRBJ2-1; 11 positions agree with TRBD1. CDR1 is LNHNV, CDR2 YYDKDF, per germline (reference sequence). J was trimmed by 3 bases and V by 2 bases; bases with no gene match: 9. The CDR3 is 18 residues long.

The chain recombines TRBV7-9 with TRBJ2-5; D perhaps matches TRBD2 (5 bases). Germline loops: CDR1 SEHNR, CDR2 FQNEAQ (reference sequence). V was trimmed by 2 bases and J by 5 bases, leaving 12 bases between them. The CDR3 sequence is 14 residues long. CDR3 in amino acids: CASSLPRLRETQYF. For the CDR3, the DNA is TGTGCCAGCAGCTTACCTCGACTACGGGAGACCCAGTACTTC.

The chain is built from TRBV18 and TRBJ2-3, with unresolved D. V was pared by 0 bases and J by 1 base, with 11 bases between. The CDR3 is made up of 16 amino acids. CDR1 KGHSH and CDR2 LQKENI come from the germline V gene. CDR3 DNA sequence: TGTGCCAGCTCACCACCTCTACCCTGGGGCACAGATACGCAGTATTTT. Amino acid sequence: CASSPPLPWGTDTQYF.

This sequence joins TRBV10-3 and TRBJ1-1; D is perhaps TRBD1 (5 bases). V was pared by 5 bases and J by 5 bases, with 15 bases between. Germline-derived CDR1 and CDR2 are ENHRY and SYGVKD. The CDR3 covers 14 residues. CDR3 sequence reads: CAISLDAGRTEAFF. CDR3 DNA sequence: TGTGCCATCAGTCTGGACGCAGGGCGGACTGAAGCTTTCTTT.

The chain is built from TRBV10-3 and TRBJ2-4, with 8 bases lining up with TRBD1. J lost 5 bases, V lost 6 bases, and 12 bases had no gene match. There are 16 residues in the CDR3. Germline CDR1 reads ENHRY; CDR2 reads SYGVKD. CDR3 in amino acids: CAISAGQGTWENIQYF. CDR3 in DNA: TGTGCCATCAGCGCTGGACAGGGCACCTGGGAAAACATTCAGTACTTC.

This chain links TRBV2 with TRBJ2-7; weak D call: TRBD2 (5 bases). CDR3 size: 13 residues. The V end lost 7 bases, the J end lost 7 bases, and 17 bases lay between the germline ends. Germline values: CDR1 SNHLY, CDR2 FYNNEI. This CDR3 reads CASTGREWGEQYF. The CDR3 nucleotides read TGTGCCAGCACGGGTAGGGAGTGGGGTGAGCAGTACTTC.

J is TRBJ2-3 and V is TRBV28; 15 bases are shared with TRBD2. From germline, CDR1 is MDHEN and CDR2 SYDVKM. V gave up 4 bases and J gave up 2 bases; unmatched junction bases: 13. The CDR3 loop spans 20 amino acids. The CDR3 DNA reads as TGTGCCAGCAGTTCCCCGCGGACTAGCGGGAGGGTGGCACCCACAGATACGCAGTATTTT. This codes for CASSSPRTSGRVAPTDTQYF.

The chain uses TRBV6-5 and TRBJ2-7, with 10 bases aligning to TRBD2. CDR1 and CDR2 (germline): MNHEY, SVGAGI. Losses at the gene ends were 7 bases for V and 0 bases for J; bases not matched to a gene: 6. The CDR3 spans 15 residues. CDR3 bases: TGTGCCAGCACCTCATTAGCGGGGGGCTCCTACGAGCAGTACTTC. Encoded protein: CASTSLAGGSYEQYF.

The rearrangement links TRBV19 to TRBJ2-5, with 8 bases fitting TRBD1. The CDR3 covers 15 residues. CDR1 is LNHDA, CDR2 SQIVND, per germline (reference sequence). The V and J ends lost 6 bases and 3 bases, in that order; junction bases with no gene match: 9. The CDR3 here is CASRDRQGLEETQYF. In DNA, the CDR3 is TGTGCCAGTAGGGACCGACAGGGGTTGGAAGAGACCCAGTACTTC.

The genes are TRBV5-1 and TRBJ1-4; 7 positions agree with TRBD1. The CDR3 runs 14 residues. Germline V lookup: CDR1 SGHRS, CDR2 YFSETQ. Trimming took 0 bases from V and 5 from J; bases not matched to a gene: 1. This CDR3 reads CASSLEGGNEKLFF. The CDR3, as DNA: TGCGCCAGCAGCTTGGAAGGGGGCAATGAAAAACTGTTTTTT.

Sample share makes this clone medium-sized. V usage is TRBV21-1 and J usage is TRBJ2-7; the table's D call TRBD1 went unverified against the DNA. TRBV21-1 is a pseudogene. The CDR3 contains 16 residues. The CDR3 reads CASSHMPGQGGDEQYF. The CDR3 DNA follows: TGTGCCAGCAGCCACATGCCGGGACAGGGTGGGGACGAGCAGTACTTC.

The gene calls are TRBV6-6 and TRBJ1-4, with D possibly matching TRBD1 (6 bases). V gave up 10 bases and J gave up 7 bases, with 10 bases separating them. Germline-derived CDR1 and CDR2 are MNHNY and SVGAGI (reference sequence). This CDR3 contains 11 residues. The CDR3 reads CAIRGGEKLFF. DNA of the CDR3: TGTGCCATCAGGGGTGGTGAAAAACTGTTTTTT.

The chain carries TRBV7-2 and TRBJ2-3, with a possible D match to TRBD1 (6 bases). The ends were cut back, 7 bases at V and 4 bases at J, with 15 bases in the middle. The germline gives CDR1 SGHTA, CDR2 FQGNSA. This CDR3 region has 14 residues. The DNA of the CDR3 is TGTGCCAGCACACTCGTTACAGGGTCAGATACGCAGTATTTT. Its protein is CASTLVTGSDTQYF.

The rearrangement joins TRBV7-9 to TRBJ2-1; 7 positions agree with TRBD2. The junction had 5 bases not matched to a gene; V was cut back by 5 bases and J by 1 base. Per germline, CDR1 SEHNR and CDR2 FQNEAQ (reference sequence). The CDR3 is 15 amino acids. The chain's CDR3 is CASSPMGGSYNEQFF. In DNA, the CDR3 is TGTGCCAGCAGCCCCATGGGGGGGTCCTACAATGAGCAGTTCTTC.

This sequence joins TRBV7-2 and TRBJ2-7; TRBD2 matches 7 bases. V lost 5 bases to trimming and J lost 2 bases; unmatched junction nucleotides: 3. Per the germline V gene, CDR1 is SGHTA and CDR2 is FQGNSA. The CDR3 is 13 residues long. CDR3 loop: CASSPGRAYEQYF. In nucleotides, the CDR3 is TGTGCCAGCAGCCCAGGGAGGGCCTACGAGCAGTACTTC.

Notes on this clone: The germline gene is not matched at one end of the junction; a read error may be the cause. The chain recombines TRBV2 with TRBJ2-1; D may be TRBD1 (5 bases). Germline V gene sequence: CDR1 SNHLY, CDR2 FYNNEI. This CDR3 comprises 12 residues. For the CDR3, the DNA is TGTGCCAGCAGTGAAGCCGGCAGGGCCGTTGTCTTC. It yields the protein CASSEAGRAVVF.

The chain is built from TRBV4-3 and TRBJ1-2; D call uncertain. Germline-derived CDR1 and CDR2 are LGHNA and YSLEER. V lost 1 base and J 4 bases, leaving 16 bases between the germline ends. The CDR3 is 16 amino acids. This chain's CDR3 is CASSQGRRLRPYGYTF. CDR3 bases: TGCGCCAGCAGCCAAGGCCGCAGGTTAAGACCCTATGGCTACACCTTC.

This sequence joins TRBV6-6 and TRBJ2-7; 10 positions match TRBD1. The CDR3 has 16 amino acids. Germline CDR1 reads MNHNY; CDR2 reads SVGAGI (reference sequence). With V trimmed by 0 bases and J by 4 bases, 6 bases remained unmatched. The DNA for the CDR3 is TGTGCCAGCAGTTACTCGAAAGACAGGGGGCAATACGAGCAGTACTTC. It encodes CASSYSKDRGQYEQYF.

This chain joins TRBV28 and TRBJ2-3, with 10 bases matching TRBD2. CDR1 is MDHEN and CDR2 is SYDVKM in the germline V gene. The CDR3 runs 15 residues. V lost 2 bases and J lost 4; bases outside the gene matches: 3. The CDR3 protein is CASSLLAGEPDTQYF. CDR3 in DNA: TGTGCCAGCAGTTTACTAGCGGGAGAACCAGATACGCAGTATTTT.